The rows below give T cell receptor beta chains drawn from one sample of a study of blood T cell repertoires in COVID-19. Profiled with immunoSEQ multiplex PCR; TCRdb holds only in-frame clones, not every one. The sample has tens of thousands of clones; about 88% are singletons. The sequenced sample consisted of PBMCs or T cells enriched from blood (not recorded which). Every receptor here comes from a woman aged 40 to 50 who had recovered from COVID-19. CDR3s include the opening cysteine and the closing phenylalanine or tryptophan. D genes are given only for firm matches. Where a row states a size, it is once, few, many or the class of an expanded clone; other rows omit it.

V gene	D gene	clone size	J gene	CDR3 protein	CDR3 DNA
TRBV24-1	.	.	TRBJ2-1	CATSASFYNEQFF	TGTGCCACCTCCGCGTCGTTCTACAATGAGCAGTTCTTC
TRBV3-1/TRBV3-2	TRBD1	.	TRBJ2-5	CASLQTGWETQYF	TGTGCCAGCCTCCAGACAGGGTGGGAGACCCAGTACTTC
TRBV23-1	.	.	TRBJ1-2	CASTQVSDRRHNYGYTF	TGCGCCAGCACCCAGGTCAGCGACAGAAGACATAACTATGGCTACACCTTC
TRBV6-5	TRBD1	.	TRBJ2-1	CASTRTGEGEQFF	TGTGCCAGCACCAGGACAGGGGAAGGTGAGCAGTTCTTC
TRBV27	.	once	TRBJ1-1	CASRDLEGGKGYAEAFF	TGTGCCAGCAGAGATCTCGAGGGTGGTAAGGGTTATGCTGAAGCTTTCTTT
TRBV7-6	TRBD2	.	TRBJ2-5	CASSLGRLAKETQYF	TGTGCCAGCAGCTTAGGTAGACTAGCGAAGGAGACCCAGTACTTC
TRBV18	.	.	TRBJ2-7	CASSLAGEAYEQYF	TGTGCCAGCTCCCTAGCAGGGGAAGCCTACGAGCAGTACTTC
TRBV11-3	.	.	TRBJ1-1	CASSPSGQPNTEAFF	TGTGCCAGCAGCCCTTCCGGACAGCCGAACACTGAAGCTTTCTTT
TRBV19	.	few	TRBJ1-5	CASSQEEGPQHF	TGTGCCAGTAGCCAAGAGGAGGGGCCCCAGCATTTT
TRBV11-3	.	.	TRBJ2-7	CASSLARYYEQYF	TGTGCCAGCAGCTTAGCCAGATACTACGAGCAGTACTTC
TRBV7-8	TRBD1	once	TRBJ1-6	CASRKPGQGANSPLHF	TGTGCCAGCCGAAAACCCGGACAGGGCGCTAATTCACCCCTCCACTTT
TRBV7-2	TRBD1	.	TRBJ2-6	CASSITNRGTGANVLTF	TGTGCCAGCAGCATAACCAACAGGGGGACTGGGGCCAACGTCCTGACTTTC
TRBV6-4	.	.	TRBJ2-1	CASSGETENEQFF	TGTGCCAGCAGTGGCGAGACAGAAAATGAGCAGTTCTTC
TRBV29-1	TRBD2	.	TRBJ2-1	CSVEGGLAVTYNEQFF	TGCAGCGTTGAAGGAGGACTAGCGGTGACCTACAATGAGCAGTTCTTC
TRBV19	.	.	TRBJ1-5	CASSIGEVQPQHF	TGTGCCAGTAGTATAGGGGAGGTTCAGCCCCAGCATTTT
TRBV18	TRBD1	.	TRBJ2-2	CASSPAGQANTGELFF	TGTGCCAGCTCACCAGCAGGACAGGCGAACACCGGGGAGCTGTTTTTT
TRBV5-1	TRBD2	.	TRBJ2-6	CASSPGLESGANVLTF	TGCGCCAGCAGCCCCGGACTAGAGTCTGGGGCCAACGTCCTGACTTTC
TRBV5-5	TRBD1	.	TRBJ1-4	CASSLMGQPNEKLFF	TGTGCCAGCAGCTTAATGGGACAGCCTAATGAAAAACTGTTTTTT
TRBV7-9	.	.	TRBJ1-1	CASSPPGGLGEAFF	TGTGCCAGCAGCCCCCCGGGGGGGTTGGGTGAAGCTTTCTTT
TRBV19	TRBD1	.	TRBJ1-2	CASRDRDYGYTF	TGTGCCAGTAGGGACAGGGACTATGGCTACACCTTC
TRBV5-1	.	once	TRBJ1-1	CASSLEAVRGTEAFF	TGCGCCAGCAGCTTGGAAGCGGTTAGGGGGACTGAAGCTTTCTTT
TRBV5-4	TRBD2	.	TRBJ2-1	CASRYTSGQSYNEQFF	TGTGCCAGCAGGTACACTAGCGGGCAAAGCTACAATGAGCAGTTCTTC
TRBV7-2	.	.	TRBJ2-5	CASSLVKLGWALQETQYF	TGTGCCAGCAGCTTAGTCAAGCTTGGTTGGGCCCTCCAAGAGACCCAGTACTTC
TRBV9	TRBD2	.	TRBJ2-3	CASSSGLAGTPYF	TGTGCCAGCAGCTCGGGACTAGCGGGGACCCCGTATTTT
TRBV24-1	TRBD1	.	TRBJ1-5	CATSRGTGGAGQPQHF	TGTGCCACCAGTCGCGGGACAGGGGGCGCCGGTCAGCCCCAGCATTTT
TRBV24-1	.	.	TRBJ1-1	CATAGGASATEAFF	TGTGCCACTGCAGGAGGCGCGAGTGCAACTGAAGCTTTCTTT
TRBV7-2	.	.	TRBJ2-7	CASSFEGGLGTYEQYF	TGTGCCAGCAGCTTCGAGGGGGGGCTTGGGACCTACGAGCAGTACTTC
TRBV2	TRBD2	.	TRBJ2-1	CASLPSGGPEQFF	TGTGCCAGCCTACCTAGCGGGGGGCCTGAGCAGTTCTTC
TRBV7-9	TRBD2	.	TRBJ2-3	CASSFYGGEKDTQYF	TGTGCCAGCAGCTTCTACGGGGGGGAAAAAGATACGCAGTATTTT